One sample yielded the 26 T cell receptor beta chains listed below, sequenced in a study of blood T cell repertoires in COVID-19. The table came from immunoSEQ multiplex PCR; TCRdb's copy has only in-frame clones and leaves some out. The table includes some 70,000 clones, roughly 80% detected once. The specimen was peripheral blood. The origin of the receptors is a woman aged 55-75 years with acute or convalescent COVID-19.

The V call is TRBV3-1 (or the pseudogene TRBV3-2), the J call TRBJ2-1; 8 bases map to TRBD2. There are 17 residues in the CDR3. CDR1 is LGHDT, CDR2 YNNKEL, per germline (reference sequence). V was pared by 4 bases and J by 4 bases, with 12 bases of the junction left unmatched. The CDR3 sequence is CASSPPAAGAQYNEQFF. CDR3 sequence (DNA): TGTGCCAGCAGCCCCCCGGCAGCGGGGGCACAATACAATGAGCAGTTCTTC.

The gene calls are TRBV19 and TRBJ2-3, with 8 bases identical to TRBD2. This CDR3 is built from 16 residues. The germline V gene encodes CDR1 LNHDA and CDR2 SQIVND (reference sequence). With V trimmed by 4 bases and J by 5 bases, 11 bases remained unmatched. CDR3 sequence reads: CASSRSNGGERDTQYF. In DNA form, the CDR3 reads TGTGCCAGTAGTAGGTCGAACGGGGGGGAACGAGATACGCAGTATTTT.

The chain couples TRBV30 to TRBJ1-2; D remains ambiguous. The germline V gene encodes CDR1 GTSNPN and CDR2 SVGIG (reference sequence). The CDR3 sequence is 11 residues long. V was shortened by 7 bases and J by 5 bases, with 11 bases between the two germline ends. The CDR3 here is CAFSGDYGYTF. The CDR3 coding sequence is TGTGCCTTCTCGGGAGATTATGGCTACACCTTC.

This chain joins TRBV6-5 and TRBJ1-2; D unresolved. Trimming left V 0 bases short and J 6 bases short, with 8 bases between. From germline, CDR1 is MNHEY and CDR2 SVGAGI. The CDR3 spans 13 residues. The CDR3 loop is CASSYSSQDGYTF. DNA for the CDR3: TGTGCCAGCAGTTACTCGAGCCAGGATGGCTACACCTTC.

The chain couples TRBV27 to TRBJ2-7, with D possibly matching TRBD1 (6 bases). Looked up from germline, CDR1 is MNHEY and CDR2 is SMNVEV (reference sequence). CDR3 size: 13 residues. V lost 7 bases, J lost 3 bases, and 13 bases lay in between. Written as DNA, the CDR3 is TGTGCCAGCAAGGTAACAGGGAACTACGAGCAGTACTTC. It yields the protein CASKVTGNYEQYF.

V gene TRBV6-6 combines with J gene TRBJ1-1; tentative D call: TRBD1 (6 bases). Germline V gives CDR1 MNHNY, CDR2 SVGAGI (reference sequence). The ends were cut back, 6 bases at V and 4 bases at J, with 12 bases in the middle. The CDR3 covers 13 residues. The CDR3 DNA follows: TGTGCCAGCAGCCCAGGGGAGGGCACTGAAGCTTTCTTT. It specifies CASSPGEGTEAFF.

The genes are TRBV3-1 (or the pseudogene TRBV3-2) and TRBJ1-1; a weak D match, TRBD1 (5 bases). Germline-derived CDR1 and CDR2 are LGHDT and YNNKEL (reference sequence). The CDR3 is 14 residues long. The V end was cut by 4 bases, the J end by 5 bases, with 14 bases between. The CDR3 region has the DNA TGTGCCAGCAGCCCCCCAGGGCGGTTTACTGAAGCTTTCTTT. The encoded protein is CASSPPGRFTEAFF.

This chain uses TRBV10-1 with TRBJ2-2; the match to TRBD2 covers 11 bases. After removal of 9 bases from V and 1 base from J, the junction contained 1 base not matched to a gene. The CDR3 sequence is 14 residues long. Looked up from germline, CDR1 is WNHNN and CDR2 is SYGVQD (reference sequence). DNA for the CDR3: TGCGCCAGTGGACTAGCGGGGAACACCGGGGAGCTGTTTTTT. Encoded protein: CASGLAGNTGELFF.

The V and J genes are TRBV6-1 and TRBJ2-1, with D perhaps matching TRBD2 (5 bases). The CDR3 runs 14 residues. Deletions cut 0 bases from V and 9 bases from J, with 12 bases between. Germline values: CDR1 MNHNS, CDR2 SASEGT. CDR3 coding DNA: TGTGCCAGCAGTGAAGCGTCGGAGGCCTTTGAGCAGTTCTTC. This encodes CASSEASEAFEQFF.

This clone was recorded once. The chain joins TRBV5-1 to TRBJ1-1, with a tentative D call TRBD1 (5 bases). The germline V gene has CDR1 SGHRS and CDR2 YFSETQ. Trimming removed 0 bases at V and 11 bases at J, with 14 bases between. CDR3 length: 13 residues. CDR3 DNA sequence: TGCGCCAGCAGCTTGGTACCAGGGAACCGGGCTTTCTTT. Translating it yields CASSLVPGNRAFF.

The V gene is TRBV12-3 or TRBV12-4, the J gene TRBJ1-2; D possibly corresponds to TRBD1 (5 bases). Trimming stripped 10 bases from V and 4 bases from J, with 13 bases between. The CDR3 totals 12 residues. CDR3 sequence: CAINRGSYGYTF. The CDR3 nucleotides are TGTGCCATCAACCGGGGGTCCTATGGCTACACCTTC.

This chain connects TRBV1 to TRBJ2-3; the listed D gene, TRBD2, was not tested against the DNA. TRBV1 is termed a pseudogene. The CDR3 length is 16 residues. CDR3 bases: TGCACCAGCAGCCACCTTAGCGGGGGGCACACAGATACGCAGTATTTT. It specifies CTSSHLSGGHTDTQYF.

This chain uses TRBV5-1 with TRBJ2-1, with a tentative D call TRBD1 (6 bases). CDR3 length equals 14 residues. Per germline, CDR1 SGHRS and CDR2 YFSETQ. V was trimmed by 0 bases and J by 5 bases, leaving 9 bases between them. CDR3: CASSLVQGHNEQFF. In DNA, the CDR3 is TGCGCCAGCAGCTTGGTCCAGGGGCACAATGAGCAGTTCTTC.

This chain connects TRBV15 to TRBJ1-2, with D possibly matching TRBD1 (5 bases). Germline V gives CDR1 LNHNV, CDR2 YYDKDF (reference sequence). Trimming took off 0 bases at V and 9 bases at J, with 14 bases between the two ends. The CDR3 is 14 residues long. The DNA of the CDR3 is TGTGCCACCAGCAGAGATGGGGGGGATTCAAGCTACACCTTC. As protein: CATSRDGGDSSYTF.

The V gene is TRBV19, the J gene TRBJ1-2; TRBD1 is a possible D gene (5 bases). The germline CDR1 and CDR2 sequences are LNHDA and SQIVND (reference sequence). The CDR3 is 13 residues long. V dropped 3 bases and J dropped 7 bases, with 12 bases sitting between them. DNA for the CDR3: TGTGCCAGTAGTATTTCCCTCGGGGGTGGCTACACCTTC. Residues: CASSISLGGGYTF.

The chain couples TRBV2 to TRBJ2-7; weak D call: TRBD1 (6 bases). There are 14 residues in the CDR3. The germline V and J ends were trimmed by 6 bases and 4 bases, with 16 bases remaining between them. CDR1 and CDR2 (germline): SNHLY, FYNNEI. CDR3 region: CASSPFPGEYEQYF. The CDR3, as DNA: TGTGCCAGCAGCCCCTTCCCAGGGGAATACGAGCAGTACTTC.

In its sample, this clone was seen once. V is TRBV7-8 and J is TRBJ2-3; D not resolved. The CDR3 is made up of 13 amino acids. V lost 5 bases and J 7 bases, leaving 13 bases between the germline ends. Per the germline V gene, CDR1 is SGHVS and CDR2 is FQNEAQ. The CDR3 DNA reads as TGTGCCAGCAGCCCCACGACTCCAAATACGCAGTATTTT. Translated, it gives CASSPTTPNTQYF.

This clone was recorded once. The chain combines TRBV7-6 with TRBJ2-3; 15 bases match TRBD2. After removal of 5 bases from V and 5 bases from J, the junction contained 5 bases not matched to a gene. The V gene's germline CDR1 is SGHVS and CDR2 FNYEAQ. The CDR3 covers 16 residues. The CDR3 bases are TGTGCCAGCAGCGTCGGACTAGCGGGGGGGCAAGATACGCAGTATTTT. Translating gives CASSVGLAGGQDTQYF.

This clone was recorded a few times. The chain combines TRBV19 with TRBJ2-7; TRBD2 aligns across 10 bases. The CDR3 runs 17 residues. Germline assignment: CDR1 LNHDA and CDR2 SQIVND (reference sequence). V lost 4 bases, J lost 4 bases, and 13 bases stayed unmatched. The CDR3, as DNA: TGTGCCAGTAGTAGGACGGCTAGCGGGGGACTCTCGTACGAGCAGTACTTC. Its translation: CASSRTASGGLSYEQYF.

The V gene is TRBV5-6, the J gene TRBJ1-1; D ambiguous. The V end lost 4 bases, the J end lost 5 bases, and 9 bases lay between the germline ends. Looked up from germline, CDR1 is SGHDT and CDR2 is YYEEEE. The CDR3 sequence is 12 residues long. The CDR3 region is CASSEQKTEAFF. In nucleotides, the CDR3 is TGTGCCAGCAGCGAGCAAAAAACTGAAGCTTTCTTT.

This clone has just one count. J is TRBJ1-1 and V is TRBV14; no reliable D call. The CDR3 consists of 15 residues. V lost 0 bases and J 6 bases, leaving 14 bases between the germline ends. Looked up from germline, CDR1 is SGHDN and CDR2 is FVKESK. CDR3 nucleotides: TGTGCCAGCAGCCAAGACTCCGACTGGGTATCTGAAGCTTTCTTT. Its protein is CASSQDSDWVSEAFF.

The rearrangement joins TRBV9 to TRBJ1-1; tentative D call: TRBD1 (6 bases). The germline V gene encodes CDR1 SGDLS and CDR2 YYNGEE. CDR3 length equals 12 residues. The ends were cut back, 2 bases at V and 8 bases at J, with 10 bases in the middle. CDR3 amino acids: CASSVSGTEAFF. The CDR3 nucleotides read TGTGCCAGCAGCGTTAGTGGGACAGAAGCTTTCTTT.

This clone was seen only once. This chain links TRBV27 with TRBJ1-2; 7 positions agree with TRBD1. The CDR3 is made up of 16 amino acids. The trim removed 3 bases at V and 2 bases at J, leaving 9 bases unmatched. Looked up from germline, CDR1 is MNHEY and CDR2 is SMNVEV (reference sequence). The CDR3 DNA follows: TGTGCCAGCAGTTTCCACAGGGGACTCCTCAACTATGGCTACACCTTC. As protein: CASSFHRGLLNYGYTF.

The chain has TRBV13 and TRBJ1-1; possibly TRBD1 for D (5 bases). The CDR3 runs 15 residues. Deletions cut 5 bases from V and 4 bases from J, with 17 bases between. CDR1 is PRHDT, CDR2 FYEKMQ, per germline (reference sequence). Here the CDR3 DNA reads TGTGCCAGCAGCACCCAAAATCGGGGGGGCACTGAAGCTTTCTTT. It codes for CASSTQNRGGTEAFF.

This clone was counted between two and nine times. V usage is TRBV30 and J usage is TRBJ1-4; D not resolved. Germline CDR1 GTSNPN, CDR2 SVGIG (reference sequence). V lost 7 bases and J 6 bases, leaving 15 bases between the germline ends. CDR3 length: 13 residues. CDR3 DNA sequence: TGTGCCTTAGAGGGTAGCAGCCATGAAAAACTGTTTTTT. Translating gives CALEGSSHEKLFF. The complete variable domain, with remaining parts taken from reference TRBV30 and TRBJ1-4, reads SQTIHQWPATLVQPVGSPLSLECTVEGTSNPNLYWYRQAAGRGLQLLFYSVGIGQISSEVPQNLSASRPQDRQFILSSKKLLLSDSGFYLCALEGSSHEKLFFGSGTQLSVL.

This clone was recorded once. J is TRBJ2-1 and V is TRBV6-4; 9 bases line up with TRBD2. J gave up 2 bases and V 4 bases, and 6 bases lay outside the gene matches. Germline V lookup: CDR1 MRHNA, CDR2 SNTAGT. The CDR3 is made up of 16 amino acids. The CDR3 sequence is CASSVTLAGPYNEQFF. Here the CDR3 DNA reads TGTGCCAGCAGTGTCACCCTAGCGGGGCCCTACAATGAGCAGTTCTTC.